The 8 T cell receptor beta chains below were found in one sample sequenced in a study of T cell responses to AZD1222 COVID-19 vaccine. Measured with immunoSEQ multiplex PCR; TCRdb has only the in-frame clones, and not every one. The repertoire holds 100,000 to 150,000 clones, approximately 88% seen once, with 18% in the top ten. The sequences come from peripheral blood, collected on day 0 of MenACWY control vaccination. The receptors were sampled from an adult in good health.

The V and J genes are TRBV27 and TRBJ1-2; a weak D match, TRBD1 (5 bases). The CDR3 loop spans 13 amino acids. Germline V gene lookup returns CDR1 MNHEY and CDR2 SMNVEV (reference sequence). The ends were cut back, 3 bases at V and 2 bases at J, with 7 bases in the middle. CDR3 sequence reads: CASSLGRNYGYTF. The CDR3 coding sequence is TGTGCCAGCAGTTTGGGGCGGAACTATGGCTACACCTTC.

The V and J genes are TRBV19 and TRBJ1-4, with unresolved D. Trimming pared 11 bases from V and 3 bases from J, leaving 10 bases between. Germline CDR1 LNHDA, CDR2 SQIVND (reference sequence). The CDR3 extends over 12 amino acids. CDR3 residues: CACNGANEKLFF. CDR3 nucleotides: TGTGCCTGTAACGGTGCTAATGAAAAACTGTTTTTT. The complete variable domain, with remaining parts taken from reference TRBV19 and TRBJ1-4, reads DGGITQSPKYLFRKEGQNVTLSCEQNLNHDAMYWYRQDPGQGLRLIYYSQIVNDFQKGDIAEGYSVSREKKESFPLTVTSAQKNPTAFYLCACNGANEKLFFGSGTQLSVL.

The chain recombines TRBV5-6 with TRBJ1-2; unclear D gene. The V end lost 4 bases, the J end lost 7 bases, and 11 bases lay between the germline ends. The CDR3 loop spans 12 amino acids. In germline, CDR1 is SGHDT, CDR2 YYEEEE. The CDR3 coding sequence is TGTGCCAGCAGCCCTGGGGTCCGTGGCTACACCTTC. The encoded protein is CASSPGVRGYTF.

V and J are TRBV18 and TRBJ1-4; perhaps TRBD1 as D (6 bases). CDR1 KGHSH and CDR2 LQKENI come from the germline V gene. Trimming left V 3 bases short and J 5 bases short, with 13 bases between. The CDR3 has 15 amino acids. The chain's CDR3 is CASSPRDNKNEKLFF. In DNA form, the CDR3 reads TGTGCCAGCTCACCCAGGGACAACAAAAATGAAAAACTGTTTTTT.

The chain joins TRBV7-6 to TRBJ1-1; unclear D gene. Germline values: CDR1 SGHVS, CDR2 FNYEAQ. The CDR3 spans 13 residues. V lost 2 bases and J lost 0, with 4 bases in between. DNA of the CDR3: TGTGCCAGCAGCTTATTCGTGAACACTGAAGCTTTCTTT. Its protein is CASSLFVNTEAFF.

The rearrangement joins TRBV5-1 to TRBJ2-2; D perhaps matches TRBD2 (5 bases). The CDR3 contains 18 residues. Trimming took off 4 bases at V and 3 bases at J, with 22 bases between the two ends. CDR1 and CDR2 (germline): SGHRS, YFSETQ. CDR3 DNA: TGCGCCAGCAGCGCGTCTAGCCGGGCCTCAATTGACACCGGGGAGCTGTTTTTT. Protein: CASSASSRASIDTGELFF.

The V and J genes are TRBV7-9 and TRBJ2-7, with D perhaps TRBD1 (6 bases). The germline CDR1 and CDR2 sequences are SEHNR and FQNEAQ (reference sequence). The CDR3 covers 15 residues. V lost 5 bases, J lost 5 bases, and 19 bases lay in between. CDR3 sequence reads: CASSPTTGKHNEQYF. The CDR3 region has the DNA TGTGCCAGCAGCCCCACCACAGGGAAGCACAACGAGCAGTACTTC.

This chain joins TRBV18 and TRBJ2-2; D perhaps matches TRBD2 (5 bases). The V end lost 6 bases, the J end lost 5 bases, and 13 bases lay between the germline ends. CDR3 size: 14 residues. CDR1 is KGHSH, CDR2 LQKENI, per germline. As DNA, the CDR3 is TGTGCCAGCTCCCGTTCAGCGGAGACCGGGGAGCTGTTTTTT. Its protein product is CASSRSAETGELFF.